The 15 T cell receptor beta chains below were found in one sample sequenced in a study of blood T cell repertoires in COVID-19. Profiled with immunoSEQ multiplex PCR; TCRdb holds only in-frame clones, not every one. The table includes about 39,000 clones, about 86% detected once. The sequencing sample was made of peripheral blood. Source of these receptors: a man aged 40-49 years with active COVID-19.

This chain uses TRBV7-2 with TRBJ1-1; unclear D gene. This CDR3 region has 11 residues. Between the trimmed V and J ends, which lost 11 bases and 1 base, there was a span of 8 bases. The germline gives CDR1 SGHTA, CDR2 FQGNSA. The CDR3 loop reads CAVGPNTEAFF. The CDR3 DNA sequence: TGTGCCGTTGGCCCGAACACTGAAGCTTTCTTT. The variable domain in full, with the rest retrieved from reference TRBV7-2 and TRBJ1-1, is GAGVSQSPSNKVTEKGKDVELRCDPISGHTALYWYRQSLGQGLEFLIYFQGNSAPDKSGLPSDRFSAERTGGSVSTLTIQRTQQEDSAVYLCAVGPNTEAFFGQGTRLTVV.

The chain couples TRBV7-8 to TRBJ1-2; D uncertain. This CDR3 spans 14 amino acids. The V gene lost 1 base and the J gene lost 7 bases, with 13 bases spanning the gap. From germline, CDR1 is SGHVS and CDR2 FQNEAQ. This CDR3 reads CASSLERTFPGYTF. CDR3 DNA: TGTGCCAGCAGCTTAGAAAGAACTTTCCCTGGCTACACCTTC.

The chain uses TRBV13 and TRBJ1-2; D uncertain. Germline CDR1 and CDR2: PRHDT and FYEKMQ (reference sequence). V was shortened by 1 base and J by 8 bases, with 5 bases between the two germline ends. This CDR3 is 11 amino acids long. The CDR3 loop is CASSLESGYTF. CDR3 DNA: TGTGCCAGCAGCTTAGAAAGCGGCTACACCTTC.

Here the CDR3 reads CASSITQRAGGPETQYF. The CDR3 coding sequence is TGTGCCAGTAGTATAACCCAACGAGCGGGAGGGCCGGAGACCCAGTACTTC. The rearrangement links TRBV19 to TRBJ2-5; 10 positions match TRBD2. V was clipped by 2 bases and J by 5 bases; unmatched bases: 11. The CDR3 extends over 17 amino acids. From germline, CDR1 is LNHDA and CDR2 SQIVND (reference sequence).

The chain is built from TRBV24-1 and TRBJ2-2, with D perhaps TRBD2 (7 bases). Germline assignment: CDR1 KGHDR and CDR2 SFDVKD. Trimming stripped 4 bases from V and 7 bases from J, with 15 bases between. This CDR3 spans 15 amino acids. The CDR3 here is CATSDARGGGGELFF. The CDR3 DNA follows: TGTGCCACCAGTGACGCGAGGGGGGGCGGCGGGGAGCTGTTTTTT.

The chain combines TRBV11-3 with TRBJ2-1, with D unclear. V lost 2 bases and J lost 5, with 10 bases in between. Germline CDR1 SGHNT, CDR2 YENEEA. This CDR3 region has 14 residues. The CDR3 DNA reads TGTGCCAGCAGCTTAAGCCTCTACGACAATGAGCAGTTCTTC. It yields the protein CASSLSLYDNEQFF. Variable domain in full (rest from reference TRBV11-3 and TRBJ2-1): EAGVVQSPRYKIIEKKQPVAFWCNPISGHNTLYWYLQNLGQGPELLIRYENEEAVDDSQLPKDRFSAERLKGVDSTLKIQPAELGDSAVYLCASSLSLYDNEQFFGPGTRLTVL.

The rearrangement uses TRBV28 and TRBJ2-7, with D perhaps TRBD1 (5 bases). The CDR3 contains 15 residues. Germline V lookup: CDR1 MDHEN, CDR2 SYDVKM. Trimming left V 7 bases short and J 5 bases short, with 21 bases between. The CDR3 is CASKHRTRMVDEQYF. In DNA, the CDR3 is TGTGCCAGCAAACACAGGACCCGAATGGTGGACGAGCAGTACTTC.

V and J are TRBV3-1 (or the pseudogene TRBV3-2) and TRBJ2-5; the match to TRBD2 covers 8 bases. Trimming took 6 bases from V and 4 from J; bases not matched to a gene: 16. The V gene's germline CDR1 is LGHDT and CDR2 YNNKEL (reference sequence). The CDR3 has 17 residues. The CDR3 nucleotides read TGTGCCAGCAGACTAGTCTCCAGCGGGAGAAGGCGAGAGACCCAGTACTTC. Translation: CASRLVSSGRRRETQYF.

This rearrangement joins TRBV14 to TRBJ2-1; D not certain. V was trimmed by 1 base and J by 5 bases, leaving 9 bases between them. CDR1 and CDR2 from the germline V gene are SGHDN and FVKESK. This CDR3 is 14 amino acids long. CDR3 DNA: TGTGCCAGCAGCCAAGTCTTCCGCGACAATGAGCAGTTCTTC. Translation gives CASSQVFRDNEQFF. The full variable domain, completed using reference TRBV14 and TRBJ2-1, is EAGVTQFPSHSVIEKGQTVTLRCDPISGHDNLYWYRRVMGKEIKFLLHFVKESKQDESGMPNNRFLAERTGGTYSTLKVQPAELEDSGVYFCASSQVFRDNEQFFGPGTRLTVL.

In this sample, this clone turned up a few times. This chain links TRBV4-1 with TRBJ1-5; D is perhaps TRBD1 (5 bases). Per the germline V gene, CDR1 is MGHRA and CDR2 is YSYEKL. The germline V and J ends were trimmed by 3 bases and 6 bases, with 12 bases remaining between them. The CDR3 sequence is 14 residues long. The chain's CDR3 is CASSHPQGSQPQHF. The CDR3 DNA reads as TGCGCCAGCAGCCACCCTCAGGGAAGTCAGCCCCAGCATTTT.

This clone showed up just once. The V and J genes are TRBV12-3 or TRBV12-4 and TRBJ1-1; D call uncertain. The CDR3 is 11 residues long. Trimming pared 2 bases from V and 11 bases from J, leaving 9 bases between. CDR3 sequence reads: CASSLTGTAFF. In DNA, the CDR3 is TGTGCCAGCAGTTTAACGGGTACGGCTTTCTTT.

V and J are TRBV7-9 and TRBJ2-7; 9 bases match TRBD2. The germline V gene has CDR1 SEHNR and CDR2 FQNEAQ (reference sequence). V was clipped by 5 bases and J by 6 bases; unmatched bases: 8. This CDR3 spans 14 amino acids. Here the CDR3 DNA reads TGTGCCAGCAGCGGGGGACTAGCAGTTAGCGAGCAGTACTTC. It translates to CASSGGLAVSEQYF.

This chain uses TRBV11-1 with TRBJ1-2, with 8 bases matching TRBD1. The CDR3 totals 15 residues. Germline loops: CDR1 SGHAT, CDR2 FQDESV (reference sequence). V shed 5 bases, J shed 5 bases, and the junction held 10 bases outside the gene matches. The CDR3 protein is CASSPGTGGFYGYTF. In DNA, the CDR3 is TGTGCCAGCAGCCCTGGGACAGGCGGCTTTTATGGCTACACCTTC.

This chain connects TRBV28 to TRBJ2-7; tentative D call: TRBD2 (7 bases). The CDR3 sequence is 13 residues long. Trimming pared 7 bases from V and 3 bases from J, leaving 13 bases between. CDR1 MDHEN and CDR2 SYDVKM come from the germline V gene. CDR3 sequence: CASTRGGVYEQYF. CDR3 coding DNA: TGTGCCAGCACGAGGGGGGGGGTCTACGAGCAGTACTTC.

The V and J genes are TRBV29-1 and TRBJ1-2, with D hard to call. This CDR3 comprises 16 residues. CDR1 is SQVTM, CDR2 ANQGSEA, per germline. With 4 bases removed from V and 5 bases from J, the gap between germline ends came to 23 bases. This CDR3 is CSVAGRTIGSLYGYTF. The CDR3 coding sequence is TGCAGCGTTGCTGGACGGACTATAGGGAGTCTTTATGGCTACACCTTC. The variable domain in full, completed from reference TRBV29-1 and TRBJ1-2, reads SAVISQKPSRDICQRGTSLTIQCQVDSQVTMMFWYRQQPGQSLTLIATANQGSEATYESGFVIDKFPISRPNLTFSTLTVSNMSPEDSSIYLCSVAGRTIGSLYGYTFGSGTRLTVV.